In its sample, the clone carrying this T cell receptor beta chain was seen many times. The germline V and J ends were trimmed by 5 bases and 1 base, with 14 bases remaining between them. This CDR3 has 15 residues. The germline V gene encodes CDR1 MNHEY and CDR2 SVGEGT. The record originates from a study of Graves' ophthalmopathy and Graves' hyperthyroidism. Scientists amplified the TCR beta CDR3 regions from RNA transcripts. Amplification began with first-round RT-PCR using HTBI primers, then second-round multiplex PCR was performed. A single record per CDR3 protein comes from TCRdb applying MiXCR to the multiplex PCR reads. The data show around 340,000 distinct CDR3 sequences, 15% to 20% seen once.

The chain has TRBV6-2 or TRBV6-3 and TRBJ2-5; D call uncertain. This sequence originates from an adult man with Graves' ophthalmopathy. The sequenced sample consisted of peripheral blood. CDR3 region: CASSRTVQIQETQYF. The CDR3 DNA reads as TGTGCCAGCAGTAGGACGGTGCAGATCCAAGAGACCCAGTACTTC.